Each of the 17 T cell receptor beta chains below was sequenced from the same sample in a study of T cells after yellow fever vaccination. TCRdb re-derived calls from the 5' RACE reads in MiXCR, one entry per CDR3 protein. The table shows some 96,000 distinct CDR3 sequences, with 8.9% occurring only once. The starting material was CD8+ T cells not binding an NS4B(214-222) dextramer, sorted from PBMCs, obtained around 15 days after the first yellow fever vaccination. All receptors derive from a man aged 18 to 30 who received the YFV17D yellow fever vaccine.

This clonotype was counted ten times or more. This chain connects TRBV5-1 to TRBJ1-1, with 7 bases that match TRBD1. J was trimmed by 5 bases and V by 0 bases; bases with no gene match: 4. Germline V gene data show CDR1 as SGHRS and CDR2 as YFSETQ. The CDR3 loop spans 14 amino acids. The CDR3 spells CASSLAGGQTEAFF. CDR3 in DNA: TGCGCCAGCAGCTTGGCCGGGGGACAGACTGAAGCTTTCTTT.

This clonotype was observed a handful of times. The chain has TRBV5-5 and TRBJ2-2; no clear D. V lost 5 bases and J 3 bases, leaving 8 bases between the germline ends. The CDR3 covers 13 residues. Germline V lookup: CDR1 SGHKS, CDR2 YYEKEE (reference sequence). The CDR3 coding sequence is TGTGCCAGCAGTACAGTTTACACCGGGGAGCTGTTTTTT. Translating it yields CASSTVYTGELFF.

This clonotype was observed many times. This sequence joins TRBV29-1 and TRBJ2-1; TRBD1 might be the D (5 bases). This CDR3 spans 12 amino acids. The germline V and J ends were trimmed by 6 bases and 9 bases, with 15 bases remaining between them. The germline V gene encodes CDR1 SQVTM and CDR2 ANQGSEA. CDR3 in amino acids: CSVPKGSPEQFF. In DNA form, the CDR3 reads TGCAGCGTCCCTAAGGGGTCGCCTGAGCAGTTCTTC.

The chain uses TRBV6-1 and TRBJ1-1; TRBD1 agrees at 7 bases. CDR1 is MNHNS and CDR2 is SASEGT in the germline V gene. V trimming: 4 bases; J trimming: 0 bases; junction bases outside the gene matches: 11. The CDR3 is 17 residues long. DNA of the CDR3: TGTGCCAGCAGTGTCCCCGGGAGGGGGCCCATGAACACTGAAGCTTTCTTT. This sequence encodes CASSVPGRGPMNTEAFF.

J is TRBJ1-2 and V is TRBV4-3; TRBD1 is a possible D gene (6 bases). Germline V CDR1 and CDR2: LGHNA, YSLEER. The CDR3 spans 14 residues. V dropped 2 bases and J dropped 8 bases, with 15 bases sitting between them. The CDR3 spells CASSQNRRGSGYTF. The CDR3 coding sequence is TGCGCCAGCAGCCAAAACAGGAGGGGGAGCGGCTACACCTTC.

This clonotype was counted between two and nine times. J is TRBJ1-5 and V is TRBV20-1; unclear D gene. The CDR3 is 14 amino acids. CDR1 is DFQATT, CDR2 SNEGSKA, per germline (reference sequence). Trimming pared 1 base from V and 2 bases from J, leaving 9 bases between. The CDR3 loop is CSARGDVGNQPQHF. Written as DNA, the CDR3 is TGCAGTGCTAGAGGTGACGTAGGCAATCAGCCCCAGCATTTT.

A few counts support this clonotype. The chain couples TRBV5-6 to TRBJ2-3; 8 bases agree with TRBD2. Per the germline V gene, CDR1 is SGHDT and CDR2 is YYEEEE. The CDR3 has 14 amino acids. With V trimmed by 1 base and J by 3 bases, 1 base remained unmatched. The DNA for the CDR3 is TGTGCCAGCAGCTTGACTAGCGGAACAGATACGCAGTATTTT. This codes for CASSLTSGTDTQYF.

This clonotype came up a few times. This chain joins TRBV4-3 and TRBJ2-1, with 7 positions matching TRBD1. Germline V gives CDR1 LGHNA, CDR2 YSLEER. The ends lost 3 bases at V and 4 bases at J; junction bases unmatched: 12. The CDR3 totals 17 residues. The CDR3 nucleotides read TGCGCCAGCAGCCATGCGTATCCGGGACAGTCTTACAATGAGCAGTTCTTC. Protein product: CASSHAYPGQSYNEQFF.

This clonotype showed up just a few times. The chain employs TRBV7-2 and TRBJ2-3; 10 bases fit TRBD2. This CDR3 has 15 residues. From germline, CDR1 is SGHTA and CDR2 FQGNSA. V was pared by 4 bases and J by 1 base, with 2 bases of the junction left unmatched. In DNA form, the CDR3 reads TGTGCCAGCAGCTCCGGGACTAGCGGCACAGATACGCAGTATTTT. Protein sequence: CASSSGTSGTDTQYF.

V usage is TRBV7-8 and J usage is TRBJ1-2; unclear D gene. V was cut by 7 bases and J by 5 bases, with 17 bases left in between. The CDR3 runs to 14 residues. Germline assignment: CDR1 SGHVS and CDR2 FQNEAQ. The CDR3 coding sequence is TGTGCCAGCACCTCCCTTTACGGAGATTATGGCTACACCTTC. Its protein is CASTSLYGDYGYTF.

This clonotype was seen only a few times. The V and J genes are TRBV11-2 and TRBJ2-5; 7 nucleotides align to TRBD1. V was pared by 5 bases and J by 3 bases, with 12 bases of the junction left unmatched. The CDR3 covers 16 residues. Germline lookup yields CDR1 SGHAT and CDR2 FQNNGV. The CDR3 nucleotides are TGTGCCAGCAGCCCCAACCCGGGACAGTGGGAAGAGACCCAGTACTTC. It codes for CASSPNPGQWEETQYF.

The chain combines TRBV27 with TRBJ2-7; 7 bases line up with TRBD1. CDR3 length: 14 residues. CDR1 and CDR2 (germline): MNHEY, SMNVEV (reference sequence). With V trimmed by 3 bases and J by 2 bases, 4 bases remained unmatched. CDR3 DNA sequence: TGTGCCAGCAGTTTTCTCGACAGGGCCTACGAGCAGTACTTC. Residues: CASSFLDRAYEQYF.

The V gene is TRBV6-2 or TRBV6-3, the J gene TRBJ2-3; 9 bases align to TRBD2. Germline-derived CDR1 and CDR2 are MNHEY and SVGEGT. The junction had 4 bases not matched to a gene; V was cut back by 8 bases and J by 10 bases. This CDR3 spans 11 amino acids. CDR3 protein: CASLAGGSQYF. CDR3 bases: TGTGCCAGCCTGGCGGGGGGGTCGCAGTATTTT.

Ten or more counts support this clonotype. This chain joins TRBV2 and TRBJ2-3, with D possibly being TRBD2 (5 bases). Germline V gene lookup returns CDR1 SNHLY and CDR2 FYNNEI. V was trimmed by 4 bases and J by 2 bases, leaving 13 bases between them. The length of the CDR3 is 15 residues. The CDR3, as DNA: TGTGCCAGCAGTGGAGGTTGGAGGCCCACAGATACGCAGTATTTT. It codes for CASSGGWRPTDTQYF.

This clonotype has a count of ten or more. V usage is TRBV29-1 and J usage is TRBJ2-3; either TRBD1 or TRBD2 may supply D (5 bases each). Trimming removed 7 bases at V and 4 bases at J, with 21 bases between. CDR1 is SQVTM and CDR2 is ANQGSEA in the germline V gene. The CDR3 runs 15 residues. The CDR3 here is CSAKGTMSSADTQYF. The DNA for the CDR3 is TGCAGCGCGAAGGGGACCATGTCGTCCGCAGATACGCAGTATTTT.

This clonotype has a handful of counts. The V and J genes are TRBV6-2 or TRBV6-3 and TRBJ2-2; 9 nucleotides line up with TRBD1. CDR1 MNHEY and CDR2 SVGEGT come from the germline V gene. Trimming at V came to 7 bases and at J to 7 bases, leaving 13 bases not matched to a gene. CDR3 size: 16 residues. CDR3 loop: CASNGEGTGPFGELFF. The CDR3 DNA is TGTGCCAGCAACGGGGAAGGGACAGGGCCTTTCGGGGAGCTGTTTTTT.

This clonotype turned up a few times. The V and J genes are TRBV5-4 and TRBJ2-1; D possibly corresponds to TRBD1 (6 bases). Germline V gene sequence: CDR1 SGHNT, CDR2 YYREEE (reference sequence). Trimming removed 4 bases from V and 6 bases from J, with 17 bases in between. The CDR3 is made up of 15 amino acids. The CDR3, as DNA: TGTGCCAGCAGCAGAGGGGGTAATACGGTCAATGAGCAGTTCTTC. Translating it yields CASSRGGNTVNEQFF.